This TCR beta chain was sequenced for a study of follicular helper T cells after annual influenza vaccination. Whole-study results and caveats: Change in circulating plasmablasts correlated with ICOS+CD38+ cTfh clonality change. Day 7 ICOS+CD38+ clones later appeared mostly in ICOS-CD38- cTfh. Rare clonotypes were missed; only about 9.5-23% of cells gave TCRB.

The V and J ends lost 4 bases and 4 bases respectively, with 16 bases between them. The CDR3 has 15 residues. CDR1 and CDR2 from the germline V gene are MGHRA and YSYEKL. Clones were sequenced by immunoSEQ multiplex PCR, and TCRdb holds only the in-frame ones, with some missing. This table has some 30,000 clones, 80% to 90% appearing once. Comments on this clone: Its cognate antigen is unknown.

Indicated time point: 2014-2015 season, pre-vaccination. Blood volume per time point ranged from about 40 to 100 mL. The sample consisted of CXCR5+ CD38- circulating T follicular helper cells from blood, taken on the day of influenza vaccination. The subset: circulating Tfh, non-naive CD4+CXCR5+PD-1+ (ICOS+CD38+ or ICOS-CD38-). This chain connects TRBV4-1 to TRBJ1-1; the D gene is possibly TRBD1 (5 bases). The source is an adult who received the influenza vaccine. CDR3 sequence: CASSRSETVSTEAFF. CDR3 in DNA: TGCGCCAGCAGCCGCTCAGAGACAGTCTCCACTGAAGCTTTCTTT.